A selection of T cell receptor beta chains follows, all from one sample in a study of shared clonotypes between healthy human individuals. Here immunoSEQ multiplex PCR was the method, and the copy in TCRdb shows in-frame clones only, minus some. The table lists some 2,100,000 clones, under 95% of them singletons. The sample consisted of naive CD8+ T cells from PBMCs. The receptors shown here come from a young man in good health. Some clones in this sample may be carry-over from other donors' samples. The CDR3 runs from the conserved cysteine through the conserved F or W. A D gene is named only where the DNA matches it firmly. Clone size is stated in some rows and not others, as once, few, many or a class when expanded.

V gene,D gene,CDR3 length,clone size,J gene,CDR3 DNA,CDR3 protein
TRBV6-5,TRBD2,15,.,TRBJ2-5,TGTGCCAGCAGTTACGTTTCTAGCGGGAAGGAGACCCAGTACTTC,CASSYVSSGKETQYF
TRBV6-1,.,15,.,TRBJ2-1,TGTGCCAGCAGTGAGGGGGCGGCCTCCTACAATGAGCAGTTCTTC,CASSEGAASYNEQFF
TRBV7-8,.,15,.,TRBJ2-5,TGTGCCAGCAGCCTCCGGGACTTGAACATGGAGACCCAGTACTTC,CASSLRDLNMETQYF
TRBV7-9,.,13,.,TRBJ1-2,TGTGCCAGCAGCGCGGGGAATAACTATGGCTACACCTTC,CASSAGNNYGYTF
TRBV27,.,15,.,TRBJ2-7,TGTGCCAGCAGTTTATCGGGCGGGTGGGACTACGAGCAGTACTTC,CASSLSGGWDYEQYF
TRBV6-6,TRBD1,15,.,TRBJ2-5,TGTGCCAGCAGTTTGTGGACAGGGTGGGAAGAGACCCAGTACTTC,CASSLWTGWEETQYF
TRBV27,TRBD1,15,.,TRBJ2-7,TGTGCCAGCAGTTTGGGGACAGGGGGCGGCTACGAGCAGTACTTC,CASSLGTGGGYEQYF
TRBV19,TRBD1,14,.,TRBJ1-5,TGTGCCAGTAGTCTGGACAGGGTACATCAGCCCCAGCATTTT,CASSLDRVHQPQHF
TRBV5-1,TRBD1,15,few,TRBJ2-2,TGCGCCAGCAGCTTGGAACAGGGGGCGACCGGGGAGCTGTTTTTT,CASSLEQGATGELFF
TRBV9,.,18,.,TRBJ1-2,TGTGCCAGCAGAGCCCGGACAGCCACCCACCGGACTAACTATGGCTACACCTTC,CASRARTATHRTNYGYTF
TRBV28,TRBD2,16,once,TRBJ2-3,TGTGCCAGCAGTTTAGCCCTAGCGGACGACACAGATACGCAGTATTTT,CASSLALADDTDTQYF
TRBV10-1,TRBD1,14,.,TRBJ2-1,TGCGCCAGCAGTGACACAGGGGCCGACAATGAGCAGTTCTTC,CASSDTGADNEQFF
TRBV6-5,.,15,.,TRBJ1-2,TGTGCCAGCAGTTACTCTACACGGATTGGGGATGGCTACACCTTC,CASSYSTRIGDGYTF
TRBV5-1,.,15,.,TRBJ2-5,TGCGCCAGCAGCTCGGGACGAGCCCACGAAGAGACCCAGTACTTC,CASSSGRAHEETQYF
TRBV5-1,.,12,.,TRBJ1-1,TGCGCCAGCAGGGCCGGTTGGGGTGAAGCTTTCTTT,CASRAGWGEAFF
TRBV28,.,10,.,TRBJ2-7,TGTGCCAGCGGATCTTACGAGCAGTACTTC,CASGSYEQYF
TRBV9,TRBD2,16,.,TRBJ2-1,TGTGCCAGCAGCCCCCCGACTAGCGGGAGATCGGTAGAGCAGTTCTTC,CASSPPTSGRSVEQFF
TRBV2,.,13,.,TRBJ2-2,TGTGCCACAGGGGGACTCGACCCCGGGGAGCTGTTTTTT,CATGGLDPGELFF
TRBV28,.,14,.,TRBJ2-7,TGTGCCAGCAGTCCTGGGACGGGGGCCTACGAGCAGTACTTC,CASSPGTGAYEQYF
TRBV5-4,TRBD2,15,.,TRBJ2-1,TGTGCCAGCAGGCTGAGGACCCAGCGGGGGGCTGAGCAGTTCTTC,CASRLRTQRGAEQFF
TRBV10-3,.,16,.,TRBJ2-1,TGTGCCATCAGTGAGTCCGCCTTCCTAATTTCCAATGAGCAGTTCTTC,CAISESAFLISNEQFF
TRBV7-9,.,16,once,TRBJ1-4,TGTGCCAGCAGCCTGGCGATGGGAGGATTACTTGAAAAACTGTTTTTT,CASSLAMGGLLEKLFF
TRBV4-2,.,16,.,TRBJ2-4,TGTGCCAGCAGCCAAGATTTGGCGGGAGCCAAAAACATTCAGTACTTC,CASSQDLAGAKNIQYF
TRBV5-6,.,11,.,TRBJ2-1,TGTGCCAGCAGCTATGCCAATGAGCAGTTCTTC,CASSYANEQFF
TRBV28,TRBD2,15,once,TRBJ2-7,TGTGCCAGCAGTTGGGGGACTAGCGCTTCCTACGAGCAGTACTTC,CASSWGTSASYEQYF
TRBV14,.,12,few,TRBJ1-1,TGTGCCAGCAGCCAATCGGGGTGGGCAGCTTTCTTT,CASSQSGWAAFF
TRBV6-1,TRBD1,14,.,TRBJ1-1,TGTGCCAGCAGTACCGGGACAGGGGGCGTTCAAGCTTTCTTT,CASSTGTGGVQAFF
TRBV5-1,TRBD1,16,.,TRBJ2-7,TGCGCCAGCAGCTTGGCGGGGACAGGGCATTCCTACGAGCAGTACTTC,CASSLAGTGHSYEQYF
TRBV6-1,TRBD1,15,once,TRBJ1-4,TGTGCCAGCAGTGATCTCGGGACAGCGACGGTAAAACTGTTTTTT,CASSDLGTATVKLFF
TRBV4-2,TRBD1,18,.,TRBJ1-4,TGTGCCAGCAGCCAAGTTGGCCTCCCGGGACAGGGGGGTGAAAAACTGTTTTTT,CASSQVGLPGQGGEKLFF
TRBV11-2,.,16,.,TRBJ2-7,TGTGCCAGCAGCTTAGCACCGGGGACAAGCATGCGGGAGCAGTACTTC,CASSLAPGTSMREQYF
TRBV28,.,16,.,TRBJ1-4,TGTGCCAGCAGTTTGGCCCCCGGGACAATAAATGAAAAACTGTTTTTT,CASSLAPGTINEKLFF
TRBV10-2,.,14,.,TRBJ2-7,TGCGCCAGCAGTAGAGCGGGTAGCTCCTACGAGCAGTACTTC,CASSRAGSSYEQYF
TRBV9,.,13,.,TRBJ1-1,TGTGCCAGCAGCGTAGACCAGAACACTGAAGCTTTCTTT,CASSVDQNTEAFF
TRBV5-5,TRBD1,15,.,TRBJ1-5,TGTGCCAGCAGCCCGGGAGACAGGGGGCTTCAGCCCCAGCATTTT,CASSPGDRGLQPQHF
TRBV7-6,.,13,.,TRBJ2-1,TGTGCCAGCAGCTTATCTTGGGGCAATGAGCAGTTCTTC,CASSLSWGNEQFF